This T cell receptor (beta chain) originates from a study of T cells expressing NK-cell markers. Study-wide background: From sorted CD3+CD56+NKG2C+, CD3+CD56+NKG2C- and CD3+CD56-NKG2C+ T cells came the TCR beta repertoires.

TCR beta cDNA was made by 5'RACE template switching with UMIs. Reanalyzing the 5' RACE reads, TCRdb keeps one entry per CDR3 protein, without DNA. The table lists about 140,000 distinct CDR3 sequences, with 12% in the top ten. Study outcomes and limitations: Topping the CD3+CD56-NKG2C+ fraction as well were these clonotypes, in four donors. Dominant NKG2C+ clonotypes accounted for roughly 1.0-7.0% of CD8+ T cells in several donors.

Note on this clonotype: Its target is not known.

CDR3 size: 13 residues. The chain recombines TRBV12-3 or TRBV12-4 with TRBJ2-3; absent DNA, TCRdb's TRBD1 call cannot be checked. Specimen: blood T cells: a sorted CD56 or NKG2C T cell subset, CD4+ or CD8+ T cells, or bulk PBMC T cells (not recorded which). The TCR was taken from a man in his late teens or twenties in good health. The CDR3 here is CASSPLLTDTQYF.